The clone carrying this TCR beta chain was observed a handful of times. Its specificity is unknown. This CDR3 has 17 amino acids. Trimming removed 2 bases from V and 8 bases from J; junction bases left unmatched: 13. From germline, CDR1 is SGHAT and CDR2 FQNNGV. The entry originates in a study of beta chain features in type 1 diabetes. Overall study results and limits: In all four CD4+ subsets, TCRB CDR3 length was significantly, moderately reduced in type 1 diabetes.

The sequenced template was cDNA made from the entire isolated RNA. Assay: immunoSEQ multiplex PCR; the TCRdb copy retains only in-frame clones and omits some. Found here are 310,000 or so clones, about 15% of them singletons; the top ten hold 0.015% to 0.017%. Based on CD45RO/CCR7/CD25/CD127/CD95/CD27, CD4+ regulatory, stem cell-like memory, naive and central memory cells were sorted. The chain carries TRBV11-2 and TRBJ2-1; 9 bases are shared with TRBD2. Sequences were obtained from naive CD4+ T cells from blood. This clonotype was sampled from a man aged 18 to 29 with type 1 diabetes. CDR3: CASSLQRRAGGSDEQFF. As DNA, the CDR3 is TGTGCCAGCAGCTTACAAAGGAGAGCGGGGGGTTCAGATGAGCAGTTCTTC. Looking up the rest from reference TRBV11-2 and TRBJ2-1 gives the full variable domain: EAGVAQSPRYKIIEKRQSVAFWCNPISGHATLYWYQQILGQGPKLLIQFQNNGVVDDSQLPKDRFSAERLKGVDSTLKIQPAKLEDSAVYLCASSLQRRAGGSDEQFFGPGTRLTVL.